Presented here are 23 T cell receptor beta chains from one specimen sequenced in a study of blood T cell repertoires in COVID-19 (dated by TCRdb to 2019 to 2021). The method was the immunoSEQ multiplex PCR assay. This immuneACCESS table, as held by TCRdb, lists in-frame sequences with V and J called but not all clones. Of the missing ones, under half trace to an unresolved V gene in checked studies; the others have no known cause. Across this sample there are under 30,000 clones, with around nine tenths seen only once. The ten most abundant clones make up roughly 9.9% of the sample. Sequencing was performed on peripheral blood. Every receptor here comes from a human donor in a cohort sampled during active COVID-19.

The chain recombines TRBV15 with TRBJ2-1; a weak D match, TRBD2 (5 bases). Per the germline V gene, CDR1 is LNHNV and CDR2 is YYDKDF (reference sequence). The germline V and J ends were trimmed by 0 bases and 0 bases, with 9 bases remaining between them. The CDR3 is 16 residues long. The CDR3 DNA follows: TGTGCCACCAGCAGAGAGGACTCCGCCTCCTACAATGAGCAGTTCTTC. Its protein product is CATSREDSASYNEQFF.

V and J are TRBV18 and TRBJ2-1; the match to TRBD2 covers 12 bases. With V trimmed by 3 bases and J by 6 bases, 3 bases remained unmatched. Germline CDR1 reads KGHSH; CDR2 reads LQKENI. This CDR3 contains 15 residues. CDR3: CASSPGLAGTNEQFF. CDR3 DNA: TGTGCCAGCTCACCCGGACTAGCGGGGACCAATGAGCAGTTCTTC.

This clone was counted once. The V call is TRBV6-5, the J call TRBJ1-1, with TRBD1 matching 8 bases. Trimming at V came to 8 bases and at J to 4 bases, leaving 9 bases not matched to a gene. Germline-derived CDR1 and CDR2 are MNHEY and SVGAGI. There are 14 residues in the CDR3. CDR3 in DNA: TGTGCCAGCGCGGAGGACAGGGTTGCCACTGAAGCTTTCTTT. Encoded protein: CASAEDRVATEAFF.

The gene calls are TRBV18 and TRBJ2-5; no firm D call. CDR1 is KGHSH and CDR2 is LQKENI in the germline V gene. V was pared by 3 bases and J by 4 bases, with 9 bases between. CDR3 length equals 13 residues. The CDR3 nucleotides are TGTGCCAGCTCACCCAAAACGGGAGAGACCCAGTACTTC. Residues: CASSPKTGETQYF.

The rearrangement joins TRBV3-1 (or the pseudogene TRBV3-2) to TRBJ1-2, with 11 bases matching TRBD1. CDR1 is LGHDT and CDR2 is YNNKEL in the germline V gene (reference sequence). The CDR3 spans 16 residues. After removal of 1 base from V and 4 bases from J, the junction contained 5 bases not matched to a gene. DNA of the CDR3: TGTGCCAGCAGCCAAGCCCCCGGGACAGGGGGCTATGGCTACACCTTC. Protein sequence: CASSQAPGTGGYGYTF.

The chain couples TRBV5-5 to TRBJ1-1; D is uncertain. The CDR3 length is 14 residues. Trimming pared 0 bases from V and 1 base from J, leaving 7 bases between. Germline-derived CDR1 and CDR2 are SGHKS and YYEKEE (reference sequence). CDR3 loop: CASSLGRANTEAFF. The CDR3 bases are TGTGCCAGCAGCTTGGGGCGGGCGAACACTGAAGCTTTCTTT.

This clone occurred once. This chain uses TRBV5-6 with TRBJ1-2; possibly TRBD1 for D (5 bases). The germline CDR1 and CDR2 sequences are SGHDT and YYEEEE. The length of the CDR3 is 13 residues. Deletions cut 1 base from V and 6 bases from J, with 10 bases between. The CDR3 reads CASSLRPGNGYTF. The CDR3 coding sequence is TGTGCCAGCAGCTTGCGTCCAGGGAATGGCTACACCTTC. The complete variable domain, with remaining parts taken from reference TRBV5-6 and TRBJ1-2, reads DAGVTQSPTHLIKTRGQQVTLRCSPKSGHDTVSWYQQALGQGPQFIFQYYEEEERQRGNFPDRFSGHQFPNYSSELNVNALLLGDSALYLCASSLRPGNGYTFGSGTRLTVV.

The chain uses TRBV7-2 and TRBJ1-2; 7 nucleotides agree with TRBD1. There are 14 residues in the CDR3. Trimming took 5 bases from V and 0 from J; bases not matched to a gene: 3. The germline V gene encodes CDR1 SGHTA and CDR2 FQGNSA. In DNA form, the CDR3 reads TGTGCCAGCAGCCGGGACAGATCTAACTATGGCTACACCTTC. Residues: CASSRDRSNYGYTF.

The rearrangement joins TRBV6-8 to TRBJ2-7, with 13 bases identical to TRBD2. Trimming took 2 bases from V and 7 from J; bases not matched to a gene: 8. This CDR3 is built from 16 residues. From germline, CDR1 is MNHGY and CDR2 SAAAGT. CDR3 sequence: CASSYELAGGQREQYF. The CDR3 nucleotides are TGTGCCAGCAGTTACGAACTAGCGGGAGGGCAGAGGGAGCAGTACTTC.

The chain uses TRBV7-9 and TRBJ2-1, with 11 bases that match TRBD1. Germline assignment: CDR1 SEHNR and CDR2 FQNEAQ (reference sequence). Trimming removed 4 bases from V and 10 bases from J; junction bases left unmatched: 6. The CDR3 has 14 residues. CDR3 loop: CASSYWTGGDEQFF. Written as DNA, the CDR3 is TGTGCCAGCAGCTACTGGACAGGGGGCGACGAGCAGTTCTTC. The variable domain in full, with the rest retrieved from reference TRBV7-9 and TRBJ2-1, is DTGVSQNPRHKITKRGQNVTFRCDPISEHNRLYWYRQTLGQGPEFLTYFQNEAQLEKSRLLSDRFSAERPKGSFSTLEIQRTEQGDSAMYLCASSYWTGGDEQFFGPGTRLTVL.

The CDR3: CASSEVRGLAGVGPYEQYF. The DNA of the CDR3 is TGTGCCAGCAGCGAGGTCCGGGGACTAGCGGGAGTTGGTCCCTACGAGCAGTACTTC. The chain has TRBV28 and TRBJ2-7; 14 positions agree with TRBD2. The germline V gene encodes CDR1 MDHEN and CDR2 SYDVKM. Germline trimming cut 6 bases from V and 2 bases from J; bases unmatched to any gene: 15. This CDR3 spans 19 amino acids.

The rearrangement joins TRBV12-5 to TRBJ2-3; 16 bases are shared with TRBD2. Unmatched junction bases numbered 13, after V lost 6 bases and J lost 4 bases. The V gene's germline CDR1 is LGHNT and CDR2 FRNRAP. The CDR3 covers 19 residues. The CDR3 is CASGKTRGLAGGLADTQYF. The DNA for the CDR3 is TGTGCTAGTGGCAAGACTCGGGGACTAGCGGGAGGGTTGGCAGATACGCAGTATTTT.

The chain joins TRBV5-8 to TRBJ2-5, with 11 bases fitting TRBD2. V shed 0 bases, J shed 3 bases, and the junction held 4 bases outside the gene matches. Germline CDR1 and CDR2: SGHTS and YDEGEE. There are 16 residues in the CDR3. This chain's CDR3 is CASSLGLAGIKETQYF. CDR3 coding DNA: TGTGCCAGCAGCTTGGGACTAGCGGGAATCAAAGAGACCCAGTACTTC.

V gene TRBV3-1 (or the pseudogene TRBV3-2) combines with J gene TRBJ1-5, with D hard to call. The CDR3 length is 14 residues. V dropped 4 bases and J dropped 7 bases, with 14 bases sitting between them. Germline CDR1 LGHDT, CDR2 YNNKEL (reference sequence). The CDR3 nucleotides are TGTGCCAGCAGCCCCCGGGGTGGCGGGCAGCCCCAGCATTTT. Translation gives CASSPRGGGQPQHF.

This clone was seen only once. V is TRBV6-5 and J is TRBJ1-1; 9 bases match TRBD1. The CDR3 is 16 amino acids. Germline trimming cut 4 bases from V and 3 bases from J; bases unmatched to any gene: 9. Per germline, CDR1 MNHEY and CDR2 SVGAGI. CDR3 nucleotide sequence: TGTGCCAGCAGTTCCGGGACAGGGACTTTAGACACTGAAGCTTTCTTT. Residues: CASSSGTGTLDTEAFF.

V usage is TRBV24-1 and J usage is TRBJ2-3; 12 nucleotides match TRBD1. V was clipped by 5 bases and J by 5 bases; unmatched bases: 7. Germline CDR1 KGHDR, CDR2 SFDVKD. The CDR3 has 16 residues. CDR3 nucleotides: TGTGCCACCAGTGGAACCGGGACAGGGGGCCGAGATACGCAGTATTTT. This encodes CATSGTGTGGRDTQYF.

The rearrangement joins TRBV30 to TRBJ2-3, with 10 bases lining up with TRBD2. Germline V gives CDR1 GTSNPN, CDR2 SVGIG (reference sequence). This CDR3 is built from 20 residues. Unmatched junction bases numbered 20, after V lost 2 bases and J lost 3 bases. The CDR3 nucleotides read TGTGCCTGGAGTTCGGTCAAACGCTTAAGAGCGGGGGGGCCGACAGATACGCAGTATTTT. Its translation is CAWSSVKRLRAGGPTDTQYF.

The V call is TRBV7-3, the J call TRBJ2-2; D is perhaps TRBD1 (5 bases). The CDR3 consists of 15 residues. Looked up from germline, CDR1 is SGHTA and CDR2 is FQGTGA. V gave up 5 bases and J gave up 0 bases, with 10 bases separating them. The CDR3 sequence is CASSLTTANTGELFF. CDR3 in DNA: TGTGCCAGCAGCCTCACGACAGCGAACACCGGGGAGCTGTTTTTT.

The chain carries TRBV15 and TRBJ2-1; TRBD2 is a possible D gene (5 bases). The V and J ends lost 6 bases and 0 bases respectively, with 15 bases between them. The CDR3 has 16 residues. CDR1 is LNHNV, CDR2 YYDKDF, per germline (reference sequence). The DNA of the CDR3 is TGTGCCACCAGTGGAACGGGATTGCACTCCTACAATGAGCAGTTCTTC. This encodes CATSGTGLHSYNEQFF.

V is TRBV12-3 or TRBV12-4 and J is TRBJ1-2; 9 bases line up with TRBD1. The CDR3 covers 12 residues. J gave up 6 bases and V 6 bases, and 2 bases lay outside the gene matches. The CDR3 here is CASRQGANGYTF. The CDR3 DNA is TGTGCCAGCAGACAGGGGGCGAATGGCTACACCTTC.

CDR3 DNA: TGTGCCAGCAGCTTAGTCAGCGGGGGCGTTAACACCGGGGAGCTGTTTTTT. It encodes CASSLVSGGVNTGELFF. The chain carries TRBV7-9 and TRBJ2-2; 8 positions agree with TRBD2. This CDR3 is 17 amino acids long. Looked up from germline, CDR1 is SEHNR and CDR2 is FQNEAQ (reference sequence). The V segment lost 1 base and the J segment 2 bases; nucleotides outside the gene matches: 6.

This clone occurred a few times. This chain uses TRBV10-3 with TRBJ2-1, with D possibly being TRBD2 (6 bases). Per germline, CDR1 ENHRY and CDR2 SYGVKD. CDR3 length equals 16 residues. Trimming removed 10 bases at V and 1 base at J, with 20 bases between. As DNA, the CDR3 is TGTGCCACCACAGCCGGGGGTGGTTTGTCCTACAATGAGCAGTTCTTC. Its protein is CATTAGGGLSYNEQFF.

This chain connects TRBV5-1 to TRBJ2-5; 7 bases are shared with TRBD1. Germline V lookup: CDR1 SGHRS, CDR2 YFSETQ. This CDR3 spans 15 amino acids. The V gene end was trimmed by 4 bases and the J gene end by 0 bases; junction bases not matched to a gene: 6. The DNA for the CDR3 is TGCGCCAGCAGCCCAGCCCAGGGGGACCAAGAGACCCAGTACTTC. Its translation: CASSPAQGDQETQYF.